This is a list of T cell receptor beta chains from one sample in a study of CD8 T cells in ankylosing spondylitis. TCRdb independently ran MiXCR on the 5' RACE reads; one entry per CDR3 protein. The table records fewer than 400,000 distinct CDR3 sequences, about a fifth of them present only once. Material: blood, either unsorted or a sorted T cell fraction (not recorded which). These receptors originate from a male donor with ankylosing spondylitis. CDR3s leave out the opening cysteine and the closing phenylalanine or tryptophan. Each record gives: J gene, V gene, CDR3 protein.

TRBJ2-7,TRBV3-1,ASSQASLFSYEQY
TRBJ1-4,TRBV12-3/TRBV12-4,ATSSAATNEKLF
TRBJ2-1,TRBV20-1,SATATSEYNEQF
TRBJ1-5,TRBV20-1,SGRAESNQPQH
TRBJ2-7,TRBV7-8,ASSIQGARSEQY
TRBJ1-2,TRBV29-1,SVVGQAIDYGYT
TRBJ1-3,TRBV6-1,ASRKGQGSTIY
TRBJ2-3,TRBV7-2,ASSPQLAGGADTQY
TRBJ2-3,TRBV24-1,ATSATEEADTQY
TRBJ2-1,TRBV7-8,ASSLGRFAGAYNEQF
TRBJ2-2,TRBV5-1,ASGPQFGGGELF
TRBJ1-1,TRBV14,ASSSRSSSGTEAF
TRBJ2-4,TRBV3-1,ASSLSVVAKNIQY
TRBJ1-6,TRBV20-1,SARGDRGYSPLH
TRBJ2-2,TRBV5-1,ASSFSSGETGELF
TRBJ1-2,TRBV5-6,ASSGRGTAEDSTGYT